The clone carrying this T cell receptor beta chain was picked up one time. The data were produced by immunoSEQ multiplex PCR, yet TCRdb's version contains in-frame clones alone and is incomplete. Among 40,000 to 55,000 clones listed, roughly nine tenths were seen once. This entry belongs to a study of blood T cell repertoires in COVID-19. The sequence was collected from a human donor in a cohort sampled during active COVID-19. Material for sequencing was peripheral blood.

The CDR3 protein is CASSFNTAGSNTEAFF. In nucleotides, the CDR3 is TGTGCCAGCAGCTTCAACACCGCGGGATCGAACACTGAAGCTTTCTTT. The chain links TRBV7-2 to TRBJ1-1; D is undetermined. CDR1 SGHTA and CDR2 FQGNSA come from the germline V gene. The CDR3 consists of 16 residues. V was trimmed by 3 bases and J by 1 base, leaving 15 bases between them.